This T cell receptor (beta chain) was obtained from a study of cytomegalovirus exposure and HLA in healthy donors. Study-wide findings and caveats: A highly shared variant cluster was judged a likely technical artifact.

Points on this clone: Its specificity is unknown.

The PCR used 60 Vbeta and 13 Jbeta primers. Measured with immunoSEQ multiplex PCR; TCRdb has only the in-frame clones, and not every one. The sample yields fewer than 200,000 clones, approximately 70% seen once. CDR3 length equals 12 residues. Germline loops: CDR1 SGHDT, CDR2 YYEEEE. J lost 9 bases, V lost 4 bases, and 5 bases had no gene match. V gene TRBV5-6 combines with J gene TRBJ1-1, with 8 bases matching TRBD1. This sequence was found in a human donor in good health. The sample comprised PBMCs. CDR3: CASSPRDRKAFF. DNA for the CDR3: TGTGCCAGCAGCCCCCGGGACAGGAAAGCTTTCTTT.